This T cell receptor beta chain stems from a study of T cell repertoires in ileal Crohn's disease. On the study more broadly: Postoperative therapy was given to about half: 11 thiopurines, roughly 20 anti-TNF agents.

Findings of the study overall: Active smokers at surgery had more clonal expansions than non-smokers.

The CDR3 is 13 amino acids. The germline V gene encodes CDR1 SQVTM and CDR2 ANQGSEA. The germline V and J ends were trimmed by 3 bases and 1 base, with 9 bases remaining between them. For this clone: Antigen: not known.

Per sample, around 0.55 micrograms of biopsy DNA were TCRB immunosequenced. Here immunoSEQ multiplex PCR was the method, and the copy in TCRdb shows in-frame clones only, minus some. Counted here are more than 1,200 clones, approximately 78% occurring once; the ten biggest clones make up over 10%. This sequence joins TRBV29-1 and TRBJ1-2; D ambiguous. Sequencing was carried out using ileal tissue. The receptor's source is an adult with Crohn's disease. DNA for the CDR3: TGCAGCGTTGAGGCAACAGATAACTATGGCTACACCTTC. This gives the protein CSVEATDNYGYTF.